The sequence of this T cell receptor beta chain was determined in a study of T cells in Graves' hyperthyroidism and ophthalmopathy. This clonotype was seen at least ten times. CDR1 and CDR2 from the germline V gene are MDHEN and SYDVKM. Between the trimmed V and J ends, which lost 3 bases and 6 bases, there was a span of 3 bases. The CDR3 has 11 amino acids. Researchers amplified the TCR beta CDR3 regions from RNA transcripts. Primed by the HTBI set, a first-round RT-PCR was run on the TCR CDR3. TCRdb redid the calling of the multiplex PCR reads with MiXCR, one entry per CDR3 protein. The sample has roughly 500,000 distinct CDR3 sequences; just over 45% are singletons.

This receptor was obtained from an adult woman with Graves' disease, either hyperthyroidism or ophthalmopathy (not recorded which). The chain is built from TRBV28 and TRBJ1-5; D is undetermined. The sample was peripheral blood or thyroid tissue (not recorded which). CDR3 coding DNA: TGTGCCAGCAGTTTCAGTCAGCCCCAGCATTTT. This translates into CASSFSQPQHF.